The rows below give T cell receptor beta chains drawn from one sample of a study of T cell repertoires in cytomegalovirus infection. Via MiXCR, TCRdb re-called the reads, giving one row per CDR3 protein. The sample has hundreds of thousands of distinct CDR3 sequences; about 33% are singletons. These TCRs' antigens remain unknown. The material was cultured PBMCs, obtained from culture after CMV antigen stimulation. These receptors originate from a human donor in good health (CMV status not recorded). Some clones in this sample may be carry-over from other donors' samples. CDR3s include the opening cysteine and the closing phenylalanine or tryptophan. The D gene is left open where the match is weak. Size is omitted from some rows. Given values are once, few, many or a class for expanded clones.

cdr3_nt: TGTGCCAGTACGACCTGGGGGAGCTCCTACGAGCAGTACTTC; cdr3_aa: CASTTWGSSYEQYF; v_call: TRBV28; j_call: TRBJ2-7; d_call: NA; clone_size: NA
cdr3_nt: TGTGCCAGCAGCTCCGGGACTGCTGTTCAAGAGACCCAGTACTTC; cdr3_aa: CASSSGTAVQETQYF; v_call: TRBV7-2; j_call: TRBJ2-5; d_call: NA; clone_size: NA
cdr3_nt: TGTGCCATCAGTGAATACACTGAAAGAGGATGGTACTTC; cdr3_aa: CAISEYTERGWYF; v_call: TRBV10-3; j_call: TRBJ2-7; d_call: NA; clone_size: NA
cdr3_nt: TGTGCCAGCAGCGGAATAAAGCGGGAGGGTGAGCAGTTCTTC; cdr3_aa: CASSGIKREGEQFF; v_call: TRBV11-3; j_call: TRBJ2-1; d_call: TRBD2; clone_size: few
cdr3_nt: TGTGCCAGCCGAACAGGGGGTTTAGGTGGCTACACCTTC; cdr3_aa: CASRTGGLGGYTF; v_call: TRBV28; j_call: TRBJ1-2; d_call: TRBD1; clone_size: NA
cdr3_nt: TGCAGCGTTAGAGGGTTATCTGGGGCCAACGTCCTGACTTTC; cdr3_aa: CSVRGLSGANVLTF; v_call: TRBV29-1; j_call: TRBJ2-6; d_call: NA; clone_size: NA
cdr3_nt: TGTGCCAGTAGTATAGACAGAAGAACCAATCAGCCCCAGCATTTT; cdr3_aa: CASSIDRRTNQPQHF; v_call: TRBV19; j_call: TRBJ1-5; d_call: NA; clone_size: NA
cdr3_nt: TGTGCCAGCAGTCCCGACTGGAGCTCCTACGAGCAGTACTTC; cdr3_aa: CASSPDWSSYEQYF; v_call: TRBV6-6; j_call: TRBJ2-7; d_call: NA; clone_size: NA
cdr3_nt: TGTGCCTCTCAACAACACCGTGCCGCGGGAGGGCCCTTCAATGAGCAGTTCTTC; cdr3_aa: CASQQHRAAGGPFNEQFF; v_call: TRBV7-2; j_call: TRBJ2-1; d_call: TRBD2; clone_size: NA
cdr3_nt: TGTGCCAGTACCGCGGACAGGGAGCTAACCTATGGCTACACCTTC; cdr3_aa: CASTADRELTYGYTF; v_call: TRBV19; j_call: TRBJ1-2; d_call: TRBD1; clone_size: few
cdr3_nt: TGTGCCAGCAGTTTATACCCTAGCGGGAGCTACGAGCAGTACTTC; cdr3_aa: CASSLYPSGSYEQYF; v_call: TRBV27; j_call: TRBJ2-7; d_call: TRBD2; clone_size: NA
cdr3_nt: TGTGCCAGCAGCTTGGTGAGAGGGGGCGAGGAGACCCAGTACTTC; cdr3_aa: CASSLVRGGEETQYF; v_call: TRBV5-4; j_call: TRBJ2-5; d_call: TRBD1; clone_size: NA
cdr3_nt: TGCAGTGCTAGGGGCGGGGATAGCAATCAGCCCCAGCATTTT; cdr3_aa: CSARGGDSNQPQHF; v_call: TRBV20-1; j_call: TRBJ1-5; d_call: NA; clone_size: NA
cdr3_nt: TGTGCCAGCAGCGAAGGGAGGGGTCCCTACGAGCAGTACTTC; cdr3_aa: CASSEGRGPYEQYF; v_call: TRBV6-1; j_call: TRBJ2-7; d_call: TRBD2; clone_size: NA
cdr3_nt: TGTGCCAGCAGCTTATTGGGACAGGGCTACAATCAGCCCCAGCATTTT; cdr3_aa: CASSLLGQGYNQPQHF; v_call: TRBV7-2; j_call: TRBJ1-5; d_call: TRBD1; clone_size: few
cdr3_nt: TGTGCCAGCAGACCCGACAGGGTTGATACGCAGTATTTT; cdr3_aa: CASRPDRVDTQYF; v_call: TRBV25-1; j_call: TRBJ2-3; d_call: TRBD1; clone_size: NA
cdr3_nt: TGTGCCAGCAGCTTATGGGGACCTCCGGCTATTATCACTTCTGGAAACACCATATATTTT; cdr3_aa: CASSLWGPPAIITSGNTIYF; v_call: TRBV7-2; j_call: TRBJ1-3; d_call: NA; clone_size: many
cdr3_nt: TGTGCCAGCAGTGAGGACAGGGGCGGGGGGGAGCCCCAGCATTTT; cdr3_aa: CASSEDRGGGEPQHF; v_call: TRBV6-1; j_call: TRBJ1-5; d_call: TRBD1; clone_size: once
cdr3_nt: TGTGCCAGTAGTATAGGCGGCCCCGGTTCCACAGATACGCAGTATTTT; cdr3_aa: CASSIGGPGSTDTQYF; v_call: TRBV19; j_call: TRBJ2-3; d_call: NA; clone_size: NA
cdr3_nt: TGTGCCAGCAGCTTATCCGGGGAGCTGTTTTTT; cdr3_aa: CASSLSGELFF; v_call: TRBV12-3/TRBV12-4; j_call: TRBJ2-2; d_call: NA; clone_size: many
cdr3_nt: TGTGCCAGCAGCTTCCAGGGGTTGGACAACACCATATATTTT; cdr3_aa: CASSFQGLDNTIYF; v_call: TRBV7-2; j_call: TRBJ1-3; d_call: NA; clone_size: NA
cdr3_nt: TGTGCCAGCAGCTTGTCAGAGGAAAAACTGTTTTTT; cdr3_aa: CASSLSEEKLFF; v_call: TRBV7-2; j_call: TRBJ1-4; d_call: NA; clone_size: few
cdr3_nt: TGTGCCAGTAGTATAGAACTAGCGGGAGTTGGAGGAACGCAGTATTTT; cdr3_aa: CASSIELAGVGGTQYF; v_call: TRBV19; j_call: TRBJ2-3; d_call: TRBD2; clone_size: few
cdr3_nt: TGCAGCGCTCGACAGGGGCCCTACGAGCAGTACTTC; cdr3_aa: CSARQGPYEQYF; v_call: TRBV29-1; j_call: TRBJ2-7; d_call: TRBD1; clone_size: NA
cdr3_nt: TGTGCCAGCAGTGCAAGGGGACAGATTACCACTGAAGCTTTCTTT; cdr3_aa: CASSARGQITTEAFF; v_call: TRBV9; j_call: TRBJ1-1; d_call: TRBD1; clone_size: few
cdr3_nt: TGTGCCAGCAGCTTAGCGGCTAGCGGGAACACCGGGGAGCTGTTTTTT; cdr3_aa: CASSLAASGNTGELFF; v_call: TRBV7-2; j_call: TRBJ2-2; d_call: TRBD2; clone_size: many
cdr3_nt: TGTGCCAGCAGCTTCAGAGAGGGTGGCTACACCTTC; cdr3_aa: CASSFREGGYTF; v_call: TRBV5-4; j_call: TRBJ1-2; d_call: NA; clone_size: few
cdr3_nt: TGCGCCAGCAGCCAAGGACTAGCGGGAGTAGAGACCCAGTACTTC; cdr3_aa: CASSQGLAGVETQYF; v_call: TRBV4-3; j_call: TRBJ2-5; d_call: TRBD2; clone_size: many
cdr3_nt: TGTGCCAGCAGCTTCGACCGGAATAGCAATCAGCCCCAGCATTTT; cdr3_aa: CASSFDRNSNQPQHF; v_call: TRBV7-8; j_call: TRBJ1-5; d_call: NA; clone_size: NA
cdr3_nt: TGCGCCAGCAGCCAAAACAGGGTTCCAGATACGCAGTATTTT; cdr3_aa: CASSQNRVPDTQYF; v_call: TRBV5-1; j_call: TRBJ2-3; d_call: NA; clone_size: few
cdr3_nt: TGCAGTGCTAGAGGGACTAGCGGCTCCTACAATGAGCAGTTCTTC; cdr3_aa: CSARGTSGSYNEQFF; v_call: TRBV20-1; j_call: TRBJ2-1; d_call: TRBD2; clone_size: few
cdr3_nt: TGTGCCATCAGTGAGGGCTTTAGGGTCCTTCGCACCGGGGAGCTGTTTTTT; cdr3_aa: CAISEGFRVLRTGELFF; v_call: TRBV10-3; j_call: TRBJ2-2; d_call: NA; clone_size: NA
cdr3_nt: TGTGCCAGCAGCCTTCCGGCTGAACGCGAGACCCAGTACTTC; cdr3_aa: CASSLPAERETQYF; v_call: TRBV11-3; j_call: TRBJ2-5; d_call: NA; clone_size: NA
cdr3_nt: TGTGCCAGCAGCCAAAGAGCGTCCTCATATGTCGGCTACACCTTC; cdr3_aa: CASSQRASSYVGYTF; v_call: TRBV7-2; j_call: TRBJ1-2; d_call: NA; clone_size: many
cdr3_nt: TGTGCCAGCAGCAAACTAGCGGGTGCTTACAATGAGCAGTTCTTC; cdr3_aa: CASSKLAGAYNEQFF; v_call: TRBV7-9; j_call: TRBJ2-1; d_call: TRBD2; clone_size: NA
cdr3_nt: TGTGCCAGCACCGGGGAGGTATTCTACGAGCAGTACTTC; cdr3_aa: CASTGEVFYEQYF; v_call: TRBV2; j_call: TRBJ2-7; d_call: NA; clone_size: NA
cdr3_nt: TGTGCCAGCAGCACAGGACAGGGACAAGAGACCCAGTACTTC; cdr3_aa: CASSTGQGQETQYF; v_call: TRBV7-2; j_call: TRBJ2-5; d_call: TRBD1; clone_size: many
cdr3_nt: TGTGCCACCAGTGGAGACAGGGTCACTGAAGCTTTCTTT; cdr3_aa: CATSGDRVTEAFF; v_call: TRBV24-1; j_call: TRBJ1-1; d_call: TRBD1; clone_size: NA
cdr3_nt: TGCAGCGTTGAATTTGGGCGGGATGAGCAGTTCTTC; cdr3_aa: CSVEFGRDEQFF; v_call: TRBV29-1; j_call: TRBJ2-1; d_call: NA; clone_size: NA
cdr3_nt: TGCGCCAGCAGCCCAGTACTTACGAGGCCCGGGGCGGGAGGCTACACCTTC; cdr3_aa: CASSPVLTRPGAGGYTF; v_call: TRBV4-1; j_call: TRBJ1-2; d_call: NA; clone_size: NA